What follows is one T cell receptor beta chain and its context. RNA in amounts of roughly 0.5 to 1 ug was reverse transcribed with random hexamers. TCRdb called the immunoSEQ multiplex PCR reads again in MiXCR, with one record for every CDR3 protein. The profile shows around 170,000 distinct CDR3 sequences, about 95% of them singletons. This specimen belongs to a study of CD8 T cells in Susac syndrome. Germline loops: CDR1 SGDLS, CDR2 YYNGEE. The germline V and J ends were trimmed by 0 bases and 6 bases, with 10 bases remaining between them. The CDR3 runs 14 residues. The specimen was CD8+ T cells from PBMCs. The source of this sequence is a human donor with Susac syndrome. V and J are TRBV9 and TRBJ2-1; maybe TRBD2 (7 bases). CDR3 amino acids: CASSVEGGSNEQFF. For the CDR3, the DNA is TGTGCCAGCAGCGTAGAGGGGGGGAGCAATGAGCAGTTCTTC.